These 2 T cell receptor beta chains came from one sample sequenced in a study of technical replicates of blood from a handful of donors (dated by TCRdb to about 2017). To prepare the library, the immunoSEQ multiplex PCR assay was applied. Sourced from immuneACCESS, this table was stored by TCRdb with only in-frame sequences that have V and J called. A share of the clones is absent; for the studies checked, an unresolved V gene accounts for under half, and the remainder has no known explanation. A total of about 70,000 clones appear in this sample, 95% to 98% of them only once. In total, the top ten clones hold around 0.22% of the sample. Sequenced input: T cells isolated from PBMCs. The receptors shown here come from a human donor in good health.

CDR3 sequence: CASKLDGGSGNTIYF. Here the CDR3 DNA reads TGTGCCAGCAAGCTCGACGGAGGGTCGGGAAACACCATATATTTT. The V call is TRBV28, the J call TRBJ1-3; no clear D. This CDR3 spans 15 amino acids. The V and J ends lost 7 bases and 4 bases respectively, with 17 bases between them. Per the germline V gene, CDR1 is MDHEN and CDR2 is SYDVKM. Filled out from reference TRBV28 and TRBJ1-3, the complete variable domain reads DVKVTQSSRYLVKRTGEKVFLECVQDMDHENMFWYRQDPGLGLRLIYFSYDVKMKEKGDIPEGYSVSREKKERFSLILESASTNQTSMYLCASKLDGGSGNTIYFGEGSWLTVV.

This rearrangement joins TRBV9 to TRBJ2-4, with 7 nucleotides matching TRBD2. Germline lookup yields CDR1 SGDLS and CDR2 YYNGEE. J gave up 1 base and V 3 bases, and 10 bases lay outside the gene matches. The CDR3 length is 17 residues. CDR3 loop: CASSDPGFSGAKNIQYF. CDR3 nucleotide sequence: TGTGCCAGCAGCGACCCGGGCTTTAGCGGGGCCAAAAACATTCAGTACTTC.